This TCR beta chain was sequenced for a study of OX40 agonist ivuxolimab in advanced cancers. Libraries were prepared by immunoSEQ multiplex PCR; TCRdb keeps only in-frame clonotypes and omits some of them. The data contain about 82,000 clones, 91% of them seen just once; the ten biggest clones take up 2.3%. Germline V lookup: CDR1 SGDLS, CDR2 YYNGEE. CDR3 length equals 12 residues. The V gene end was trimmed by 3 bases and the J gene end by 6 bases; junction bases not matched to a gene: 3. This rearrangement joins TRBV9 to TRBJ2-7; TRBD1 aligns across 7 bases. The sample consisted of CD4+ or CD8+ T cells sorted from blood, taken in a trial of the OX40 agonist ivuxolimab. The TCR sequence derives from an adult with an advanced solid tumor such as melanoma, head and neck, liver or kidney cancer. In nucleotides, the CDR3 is TGTGCCAGCAGCGCGCCAGGGGGCGAGCAGTACTTC. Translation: CASSAPGGEQYF.